These T cell receptor beta chains were read from a single sample in a study of blood T cell repertoires in COVID-19. TCRdb keeps only in-frame clones here, not all; method: immunoSEQ multiplex PCR. This table holds around 160,000 clones, 75% to 90% found once. Sequenced input: peripheral blood. Receptor source: a man older than 75 with acute or convalescent COVID-19. Each CDR3 is given with its conserved first and last residue. Fields, in order: J gene, D gene, clone size, V gene, CDR3 length, CDR3 protein, CDR3 DNA. The D gene is left open where the match is weak. Size values are once, few and many counts, or a class for expanded clones, and some rows have none.

j_call: TRBJ1-5
d_call: TRBD1
clone_size: NA
v_call: TRBV2
cdr3_length: 15
cdr3_aa: CASSPGTVYNQPQHF
cdr3_nt: TGTGCCAGCAGTCCGGGGACAGTATACAATCAGCCCCAGCATTTT

j_call: TRBJ1-6
d_call: TRBD1
clone_size: NA
v_call: TRBV5-4
cdr3_length: 16
cdr3_aa: CASSLDRGQGNSPLHF
cdr3_nt: TGTGCCAGCAGCTTGGACAGGGGGCAGGGTAATTCACCCCTCCACTTT

j_call: TRBJ2-4
d_call: NA
clone_size: NA
v_call: TRBV5-1
cdr3_length: 14
cdr3_aa: CASSLDRLKNIQYF
cdr3_nt: TGCGCCAGCAGCTTGGACAGGCTAAAAAACATTCAGTACTTC

j_call: TRBJ2-1
d_call: NA
clone_size: NA
v_call: TRBV5-4
cdr3_length: 16
cdr3_aa: CASSLVKTGRGNEQFF
cdr3_nt: TGTGCCAGCAGCTTGGTGAAGACAGGTAGGGGCAATGAGCAGTTCTTC

j_call: TRBJ2-7
d_call: NA
clone_size: NA
v_call: TRBV27
cdr3_length: 11
cdr3_aa: CATSWIGEQYF
cdr3_nt: TGTGCCACTAGCTGGATTGGGGAGCAGTACTTC

j_call: TRBJ2-1
d_call: TRBD2
clone_size: NA
v_call: TRBV4-2
cdr3_length: 16
cdr3_aa: CASSQVRGGAYNEQFF
cdr3_nt: TGTGCCAGCAGCCAAGTACGCGGGGGGGCCTACAATGAGCAGTTCTTC

j_call: TRBJ2-6
d_call: NA
clone_size: NA
v_call: TRBV5-1
cdr3_length: 18
cdr3_aa: CASSTGQPGWSGANVLTF
cdr3_nt: TGCGCCAGCAGCACAGGACAGCCTGGCTGGTCTGGGGCCAACGTCCTGACTTTC

j_call: TRBJ2-7
d_call: NA
clone_size: NA
v_call: TRBV30
cdr3_length: 15
cdr3_aa: CAWSPWTVTTYEQYF
cdr3_nt: TGTGCCTGGAGTCCCTGGACAGTAACGACCTACGAGCAGTACTTC

j_call: TRBJ1-2
d_call: NA
clone_size: NA
v_call: TRBV3-1/TRBV3-2
cdr3_length: 14
cdr3_aa: CASSQEAGRSGYTF
cdr3_nt: TGTGCCAGCAGCCAAGAGGCAGGGAGGTCAGGCTACACCTTC

j_call: TRBJ2-7
d_call: NA
clone_size: NA
v_call: TRBV19
cdr3_length: 14
cdr3_aa: CASSINTGAGEQYF
cdr3_nt: TGTGCCAGTAGTATTAATACAGGTGCCGGCGAGCAGTACTTC

j_call: TRBJ2-5
d_call: TRBD2
clone_size: NA
v_call: TRBV19
cdr3_length: 14
cdr3_aa: CASSTPGGQETQYF
cdr3_nt: TGTGCCAGTAGTACTCCGGGGGGACAAGAGACCCAGTACTTC

j_call: TRBJ1-3
d_call: NA
clone_size: NA
v_call: TRBV7-9
cdr3_length: 14
cdr3_aa: CASSARDNGNTIYF
cdr3_nt: TGTGCCAGCAGCGCCCGGGACAATGGAAACACCATATATTTT

j_call: TRBJ2-3
d_call: NA
clone_size: NA
v_call: TRBV28
cdr3_length: 14
cdr3_aa: CASRATSNTDTQYF
cdr3_nt: TGTGCCAGCAGGGCGACTAGTAACACAGATACGCAGTATTTT

j_call: TRBJ2-1
d_call: TRBD2
clone_size: once
v_call: TRBV2
cdr3_length: 17
cdr3_aa: CASSPGGRGDSYNEQFF
cdr3_nt: TGTGCCAGCAGCCCGGGAGGGCGGGGGGACTCCTACAATGAGCAGTTCTTC

j_call: TRBJ1-4
d_call: NA
clone_size: NA
v_call: TRBV7-2
cdr3_length: 16
cdr3_aa: CASSPGGRPANEKLFF
cdr3_nt: TGTGCCAGCAGCCCCGGGGGGAGGCCAGCTAATGAAAAACTGTTTTTT

j_call: TRBJ2-5
d_call: NA
clone_size: NA
v_call: TRBV18
cdr3_length: 14
cdr3_aa: CASSPGRLQETQYF
cdr3_nt: TGTGCCAGCTCACCAGGCAGGCTCCAAGAGACCCAGTACTTC

j_call: TRBJ1-3
d_call: TRBD1
clone_size: NA
v_call: TRBV9
cdr3_length: 15
cdr3_aa: CASSPGTAFGNTIYF
cdr3_nt: TGTGCCAGCAGCCCCGGGACAGCCTTCGGAAACACCATATATTTT

j_call: TRBJ1-1
d_call: NA
clone_size: NA
v_call: TRBV11-2
cdr3_length: 16
cdr3_aa: CASSLGLGRAMDEAFF
cdr3_nt: TGTGCCAGCAGCTTAGGGTTGGGCAGGGCAATGGATGAAGCTTTCTTT

j_call: TRBJ1-6
d_call: NA
clone_size: NA
v_call: TRBV6-5
cdr3_length: 14
cdr3_aa: CASSYQGGGSPLHF
cdr3_nt: TGTGCCAGCAGTTACCAGGGAGGTGGTTCACCCCTCCACTTT

j_call: TRBJ2-7
d_call: TRBD1
clone_size: NA
v_call: TRBV5-1
cdr3_length: 16
cdr3_aa: CASSFTGTGGQDEQYF
cdr3_nt: TGCGCCAGCAGCTTTACCGGGACAGGGGGACAGGACGAGCAGTACTTC

j_call: TRBJ1-5
d_call: TRBD1
clone_size: NA
v_call: TRBV19
cdr3_length: 15
cdr3_aa: CASSSPDRANQPQHF
cdr3_nt: TGTGCCAGTAGTTCCCCAGACAGGGCGAATCAGCCCCAGCATTTT

j_call: TRBJ2-2
d_call: NA
clone_size: NA
v_call: TRBV29-1
cdr3_length: 13
cdr3_aa: CSVLARNPGELFF
cdr3_nt: TGCAGCGTCCTAGCGCGGAATCCCGGGGAGCTGTTTTTT

j_call: TRBJ1-2
d_call: TRBD1
clone_size: NA
v_call: TRBV19
cdr3_length: 16
cdr3_aa: CASSFRDRGLFYGYTF
cdr3_nt: TGTGCCAGTAGCTTTCGCGACAGGGGGCTCTTCTATGGCTACACCTTC

j_call: TRBJ2-2
d_call: TRBD1
clone_size: once
v_call: TRBV6-5
cdr3_length: 15
cdr3_aa: CASRPDRGGTGELFF
cdr3_nt: TGTGCCAGCAGACCGGACAGGGGAGGCACCGGGGAGCTGTTTTTT

j_call: TRBJ2-5
d_call: TRBD1
clone_size: NA
v_call: TRBV29-1
cdr3_length: 12
cdr3_aa: CSVDRGGETQYF
cdr3_nt: TGCAGCGTAGACAGGGGGGGAGAGACCCAGTACTTC

j_call: TRBJ1-2
d_call: NA
clone_size: NA
v_call: TRBV6-5
cdr3_length: 12
cdr3_aa: CASSNKGYGYTF
cdr3_nt: TGTGCCAGCAGCAATAAGGGGTATGGCTACACCTTC

j_call: TRBJ1-2
d_call: TRBD1
clone_size: NA
v_call: TRBV9
cdr3_length: 14
cdr3_aa: CASSVGQGDYGYTF
cdr3_nt: TGTGCCAGCAGCGTAGGCCAGGGGGACTATGGCTACACCTTC

j_call: TRBJ2-1
d_call: TRBD1
clone_size: NA
v_call: TRBV4-2
cdr3_length: 15
cdr3_aa: CASSQPRQGNNEQFF
cdr3_nt: TGTGCCAGCAGCCAACCGAGACAGGGGAACAATGAGCAGTTCTTC